The sequence of this TCR beta chain was determined in a study of Ad26.COV2.S vaccination and SARS-CoV-2 variants. Overall study results and limits: Higher spike-specific TCR breadth was found in vaccine recipients than in placebo recipients. There was reportedly substantial breadth in spike-specific CD8+ and CD4+ T cell responses after vaccination.

TCRdb's copy holds only in-frame clones and misses some; the assay was immunoSEQ multiplex PCR. The table has fewer than 400,000 clones, about nine tenths seen once. This clone was seen a single time. Its antigen is unknown. Other DNA sequences in the same sample also yield this CDR3. Treatment meaning: some 19 received Ad26.COV2.S at low or high dose, single or two shots; several received placebo; per-sample allocation not given. Collection of samples fell on day 63 after the first vaccine or placebo injection. An Ad26 vector that expressed Wuhan-strain SARS-CoV-2 spike constituted the vaccine. The CDR3 sequence is 14 residues long. V was cut by 1 base and J by 2 bases, with 6 bases left in between. CDR1 is LNHDA, CDR2 SQIVND, per germline (reference sequence).

The sequenced sample was peripheral blood, obtained in a trial of Ad26.COV2.S vaccine versus placebo. The receptor comes from a person aged 18-65 years who received the Ad26.COV2.S COVID-19 vaccine or a placebo. The genes are TRBV19 and TRBJ1-3; possibly TRBD1 for D (5 bases). The CDR3 DNA sequence: TGTGCCAGTAGTATAGGAGGGGCTGGAAACACCATATATTTT. Amino acid sequence: CASSIGGAGNTIYF. The full variable domain, in which reference TRBV19 and TRBJ1-3 provide the parts outside the CDR3, is DGGITQSPKYLFRKEGQNVTLSCEQNLNHDAMYWYRQDPGQGLRLIYYSQIVNDFQKGDIAEGYSVSREKKESFPLTVTSAQKNPTAFYLCASSIGGAGNTIYFGEGSWLTVV.